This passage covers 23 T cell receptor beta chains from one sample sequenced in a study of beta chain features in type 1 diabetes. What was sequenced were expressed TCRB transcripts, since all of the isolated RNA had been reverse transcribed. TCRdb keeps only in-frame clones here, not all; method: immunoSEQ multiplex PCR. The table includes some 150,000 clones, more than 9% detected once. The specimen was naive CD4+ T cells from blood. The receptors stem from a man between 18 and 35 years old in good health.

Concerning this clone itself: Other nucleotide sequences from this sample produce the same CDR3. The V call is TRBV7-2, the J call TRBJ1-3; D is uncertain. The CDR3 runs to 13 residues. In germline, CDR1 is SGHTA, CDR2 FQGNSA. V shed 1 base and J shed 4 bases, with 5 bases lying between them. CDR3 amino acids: CASSLGQGNTIYF. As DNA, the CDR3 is TGTGCCAGCAGCTTAGGCCAGGGAAACACCATATATTTT.

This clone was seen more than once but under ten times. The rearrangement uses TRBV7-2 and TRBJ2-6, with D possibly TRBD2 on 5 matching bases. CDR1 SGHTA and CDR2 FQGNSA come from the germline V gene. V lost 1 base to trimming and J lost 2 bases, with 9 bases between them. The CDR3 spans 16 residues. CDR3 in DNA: TGTGCCAGCAGCTTAGTGTGGGGAGCTGGGGCCAACGTCCTGACTTTC. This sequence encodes CASSLVWGAGANVLTF.

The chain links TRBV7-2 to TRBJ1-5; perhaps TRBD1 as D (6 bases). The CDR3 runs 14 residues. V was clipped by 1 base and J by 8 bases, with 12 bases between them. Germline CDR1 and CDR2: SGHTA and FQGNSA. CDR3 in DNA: TGTGCCAGCAGCTTAGTTCAGGGGCTGGAGCCCCAGCATTTT. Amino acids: CASSLVQGLEPQHF.

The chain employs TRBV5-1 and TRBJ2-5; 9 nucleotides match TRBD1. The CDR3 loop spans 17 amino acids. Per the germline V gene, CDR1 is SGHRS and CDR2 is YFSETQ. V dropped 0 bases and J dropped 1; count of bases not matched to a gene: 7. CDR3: CASSLADRGGAQETQYF. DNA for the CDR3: TGCGCCAGCAGCTTGGCCGACAGGGGGGGGGCCCAAGAGACCCAGTACTTC.

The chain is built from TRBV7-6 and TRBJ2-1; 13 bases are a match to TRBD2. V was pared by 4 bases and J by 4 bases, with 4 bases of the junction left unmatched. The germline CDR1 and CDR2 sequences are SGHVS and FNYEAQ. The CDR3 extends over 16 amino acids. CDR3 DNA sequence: TGTGCCAGCAGCTCTTTACTAGCGGGGGGGTACAATGAGCAGTTCTTC. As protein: CASSSLLAGGYNEQFF.

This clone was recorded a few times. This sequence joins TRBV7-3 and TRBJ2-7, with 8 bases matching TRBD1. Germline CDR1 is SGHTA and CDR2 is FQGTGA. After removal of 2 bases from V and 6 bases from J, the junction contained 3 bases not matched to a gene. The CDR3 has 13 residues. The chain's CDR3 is CASSLDRGGEQYF. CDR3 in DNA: TGTGCCAGCAGCTTAGACAGGGGAGGCGAGCAGTACTTC.

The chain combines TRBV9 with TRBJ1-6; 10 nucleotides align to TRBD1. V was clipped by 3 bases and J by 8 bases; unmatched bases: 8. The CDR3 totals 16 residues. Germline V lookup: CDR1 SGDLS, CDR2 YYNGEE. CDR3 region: CASSARTGTGDSPLHF. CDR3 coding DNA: TGTGCCAGCAGCGCGCGCACCGGGACAGGGGATTCACCCCTCCACTTT.

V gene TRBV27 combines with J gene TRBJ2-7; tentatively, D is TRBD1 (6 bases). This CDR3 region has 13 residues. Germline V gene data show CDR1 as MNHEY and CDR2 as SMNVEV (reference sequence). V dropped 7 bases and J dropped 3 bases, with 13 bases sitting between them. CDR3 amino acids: CASTQGNGYEQYF. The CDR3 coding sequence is TGTGCCAGCACTCAGGGGAATGGCTACGAGCAGTACTTC.

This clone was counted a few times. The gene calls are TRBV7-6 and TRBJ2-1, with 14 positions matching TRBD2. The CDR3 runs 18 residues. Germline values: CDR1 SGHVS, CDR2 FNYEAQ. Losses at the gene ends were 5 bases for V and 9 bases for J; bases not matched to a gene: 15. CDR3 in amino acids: CASSPRRLAGGLLGEQFF. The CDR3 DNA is TGTGCCAGCAGCCCGCGCAGACTAGCGGGGGGGCTATTAGGTGAGCAGTTCTTC.

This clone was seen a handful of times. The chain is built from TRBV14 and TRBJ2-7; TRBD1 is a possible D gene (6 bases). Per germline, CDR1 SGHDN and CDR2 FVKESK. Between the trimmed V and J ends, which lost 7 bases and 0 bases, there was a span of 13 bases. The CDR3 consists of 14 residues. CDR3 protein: CASKNRESSYEQYF. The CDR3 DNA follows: TGTGCCAGCAAAAACAGGGAAAGCTCCTACGAGCAGTACTTC.

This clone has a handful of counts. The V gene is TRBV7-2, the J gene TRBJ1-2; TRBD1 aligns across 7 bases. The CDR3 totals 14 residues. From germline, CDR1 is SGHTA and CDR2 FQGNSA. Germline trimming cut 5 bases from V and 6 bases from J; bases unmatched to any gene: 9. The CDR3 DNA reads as TGTGCCAGCAGCCCACGACAGGGTATTGATGGCTACACCTTC. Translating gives CASSPRQGIDGYTF.

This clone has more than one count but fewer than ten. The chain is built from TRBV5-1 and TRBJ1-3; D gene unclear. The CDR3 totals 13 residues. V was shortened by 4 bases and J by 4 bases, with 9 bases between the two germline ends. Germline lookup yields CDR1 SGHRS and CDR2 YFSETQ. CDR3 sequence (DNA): TGCGCCAGCAGCAATGGAGTAGGAAACACCATATATTTT. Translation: CASSNGVGNTIYF. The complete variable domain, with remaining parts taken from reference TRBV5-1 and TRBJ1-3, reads KAGVTQTPRYLIKTRGQQVTLSCSPISGHRSVSWYQQTPGQGLQFLFEYFSETQRNKGNFPGRFSGRQFSNSRSEMNVSTLELGDSALYLCASSNGVGNTIYFGEGSWLTVV.

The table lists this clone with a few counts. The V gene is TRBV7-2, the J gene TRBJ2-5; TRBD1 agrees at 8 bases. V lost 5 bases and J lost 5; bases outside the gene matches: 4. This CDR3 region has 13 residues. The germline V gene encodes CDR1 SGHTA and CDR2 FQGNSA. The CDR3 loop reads CASSRQGSETQYF. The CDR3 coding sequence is TGTGCCAGCAGCCGACAGGGGTCGGAGACCCAGTACTTC.

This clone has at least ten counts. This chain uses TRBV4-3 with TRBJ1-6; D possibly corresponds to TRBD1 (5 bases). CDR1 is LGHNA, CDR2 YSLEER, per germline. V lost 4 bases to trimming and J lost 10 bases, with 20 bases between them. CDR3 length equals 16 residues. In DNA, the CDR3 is TGCGCCAGCAGCCGAAGGGGACCGGGAGATGGATCACCCCTCCACTTT. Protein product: CASSRRGPGDGSPLHF.

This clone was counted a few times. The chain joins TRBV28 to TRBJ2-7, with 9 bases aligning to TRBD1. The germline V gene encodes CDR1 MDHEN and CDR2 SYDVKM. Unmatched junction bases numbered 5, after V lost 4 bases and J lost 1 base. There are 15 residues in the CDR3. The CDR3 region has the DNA TGTGCCAGCAGTTCCCCCGGGACAGGGTCCTACGAGCAGTACTTC. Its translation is CASSSPGTGSYEQYF.

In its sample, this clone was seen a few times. The CDR3 sequence is CASQNTRNTEAFF. The CDR3 nucleotides read TGTGCCAGCCAAAACACAAGGAACACTGAAGCTTTCTTT. This chain uses TRBV2 with TRBJ1-1; D is undetermined. V was clipped by 8 bases and J by 1 base, with 11 bases between them. Germline CDR1 SNHLY, CDR2 FYNNEI. This CDR3 region has 13 residues.

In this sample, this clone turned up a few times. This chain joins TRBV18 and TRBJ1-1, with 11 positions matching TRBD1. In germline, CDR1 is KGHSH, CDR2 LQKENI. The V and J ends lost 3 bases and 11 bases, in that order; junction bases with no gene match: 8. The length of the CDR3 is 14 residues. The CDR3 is CASSPGTGGFGAFF. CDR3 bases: TGTGCCAGCTCACCCGGGACAGGGGGGTTTGGGGCTTTCTTT. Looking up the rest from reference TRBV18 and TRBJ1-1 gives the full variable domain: NAGVMQNPRHLVRRRGQEARLRCSPMKGHSHVYWYRQLPEEGLKFMVYLQKENIIDESGMPKERFSAEFPKEGPSILRIQQVVRGDSAAYFCASSPGTGGFGAFFGQGTRLTVV.

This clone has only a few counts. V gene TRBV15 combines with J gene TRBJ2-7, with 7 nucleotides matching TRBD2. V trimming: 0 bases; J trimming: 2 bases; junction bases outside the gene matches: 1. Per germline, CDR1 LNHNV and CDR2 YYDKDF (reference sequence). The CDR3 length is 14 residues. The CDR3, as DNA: TGTGCCACCAGCAGAGAGGGGGGGACCTACGAGCAGTACTTC. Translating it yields CATSREGGTYEQYF.

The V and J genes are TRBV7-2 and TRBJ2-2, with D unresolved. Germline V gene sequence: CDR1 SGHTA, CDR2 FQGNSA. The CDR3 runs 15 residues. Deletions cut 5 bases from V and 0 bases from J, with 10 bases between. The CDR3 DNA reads TGTGCCAGCAGCCTCCAACCGGCGAACACCGGGGAGCTGTTTTTT. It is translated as CASSLQPANTGELFF.

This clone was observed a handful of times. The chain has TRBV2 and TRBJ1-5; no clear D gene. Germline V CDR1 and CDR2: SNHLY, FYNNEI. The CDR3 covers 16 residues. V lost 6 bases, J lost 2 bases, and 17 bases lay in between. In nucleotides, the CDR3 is TGTGCCAGCAGCGGCGGTGCGAGTGAGGGCAATCAGCCCCAGCATTTT. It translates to CASSGGASEGNQPQHF. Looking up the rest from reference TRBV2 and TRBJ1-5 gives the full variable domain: EPEVTQTPSHQVTQMGQEVILRCVPISNHLYFYWYRQILGQKVEFLVSFYNNEISEKSEIFDDQFSVERPDGSNFTLKIRSTKLEDSAMYFCASSGGASEGNQPQHFGDGTRLSIL.

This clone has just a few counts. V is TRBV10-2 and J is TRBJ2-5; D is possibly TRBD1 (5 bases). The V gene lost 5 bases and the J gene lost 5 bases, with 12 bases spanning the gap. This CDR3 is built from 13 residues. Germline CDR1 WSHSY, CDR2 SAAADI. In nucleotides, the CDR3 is TGCGCCAGCAGTCGACAGACTCGGGAGACCCAGTACTTC. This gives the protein CASSRQTRETQYF.

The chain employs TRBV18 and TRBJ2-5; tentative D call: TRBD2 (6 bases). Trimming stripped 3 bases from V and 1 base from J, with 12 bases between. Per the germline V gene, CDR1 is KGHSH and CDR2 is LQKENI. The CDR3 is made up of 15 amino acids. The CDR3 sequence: CASSPGSSGQETQYF. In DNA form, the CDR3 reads TGTGCCAGCTCACCGGGGAGTAGCGGCCAAGAGACCCAGTACTTC.

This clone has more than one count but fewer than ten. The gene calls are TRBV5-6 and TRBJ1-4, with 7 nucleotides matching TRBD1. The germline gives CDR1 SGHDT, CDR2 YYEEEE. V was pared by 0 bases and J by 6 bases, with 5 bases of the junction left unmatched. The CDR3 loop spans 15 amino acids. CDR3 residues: CASSLAGQRHEKLFF. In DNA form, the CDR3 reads TGTGCCAGCAGCTTGGCGGGACAGAGGCATGAAAAACTGTTTTTT.